This TCR beta chain was observed in a study of post-analysis software for immune sequencing data. Overall study context: Relapsing-remitting, secondary progressive and progressive-relapsing multiple sclerosis were all included among the disease courses.

Germline V CDR1 and CDR2: MNHEY, SMNVEV (reference sequence). V was clipped by 1 base and J by 10 bases; unmatched bases: 9. The CDR3 covers 16 residues. cDNA libraries for TCR beta contained unique molecular identifiers. A population of about 0.9 to 10 million T cells gave rise to approximately 500,000 cDNA molecules. A single record per CDR3 protein comes from TCRdb applying MiXCR to the PCR reads. The profile shows under 200,000 distinct CDR3 sequences, over 25% of them singletons. This clonotype was seen a handful of times. The antigen is undetermined. Study-wide results and caveats: Relative to controls, patients with multiple sclerosis showed significantly lower normalized Chao1 diversity. Four to six TRBV segments, including TRBV5-6, TRBV5-1 and TRBV20-1, were more frequent in patients than controls.

The V gene is TRBV27, the J gene TRBJ2-1; 11 positions match TRBD2. The sequence derives from a girl aged 2-17 years with multiple sclerosis. Sequenced: blood. The CDR3 coding sequence is TGTGCCAGCAGTTTATTCTCCGTGACTAGCGGGGTAGAGCAGTTCTTC. As protein: CASSLFSVTSGVEQFF.